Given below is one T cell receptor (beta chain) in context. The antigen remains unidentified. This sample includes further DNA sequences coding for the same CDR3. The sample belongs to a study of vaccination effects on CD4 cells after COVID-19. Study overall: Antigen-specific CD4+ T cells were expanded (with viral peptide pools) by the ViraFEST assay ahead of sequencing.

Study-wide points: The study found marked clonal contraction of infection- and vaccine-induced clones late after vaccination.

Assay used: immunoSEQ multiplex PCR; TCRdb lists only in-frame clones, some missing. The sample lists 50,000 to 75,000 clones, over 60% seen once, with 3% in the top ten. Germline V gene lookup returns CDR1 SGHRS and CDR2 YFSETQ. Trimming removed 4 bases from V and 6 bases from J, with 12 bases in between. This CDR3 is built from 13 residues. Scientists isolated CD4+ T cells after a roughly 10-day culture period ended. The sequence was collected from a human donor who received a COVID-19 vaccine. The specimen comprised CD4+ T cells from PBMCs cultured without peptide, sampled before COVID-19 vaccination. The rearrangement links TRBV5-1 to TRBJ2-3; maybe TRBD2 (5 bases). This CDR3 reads CASSPAPGDTQYF. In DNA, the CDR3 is TGCGCCAGCAGCCCCGCCCCGGGGGATACGCAGTATTTT.